The clone carrying this TCR beta chain was observed at least ten times. V lost 1 base to trimming and J lost 9 bases; unmatched junction nucleotides: 6. This CDR3 region has 14 residues. From germline, CDR1 is MNHNS and CDR2 SASEGT. The sample is drawn from a study of Graves' ophthalmopathy and Graves' hyperthyroidism. About the study: The authors collected peripheral blood at initial diagnosis, before any treatment.

Where ophthalmopathy was present, donors had moderate-to-severe activity, CAS ≥3, NOSPECS ≥4 and duration under 3 months. Pregnancy or lactation, uncontrolled infections and other autoimmune diseases were grounds for excluding patients. From RNA, the CDR3 regions of TCR beta chains were amplified and sequenced. Second-round multiplex PCR came after a first-round RT-PCR that employed HTBI primers. From the multiplex PCR reads, TCRdb called clonotypes with MiXCR, one entry per CDR3 protein. The sample contains about 220,000 distinct CDR3 sequences, approximately 21% of which appear only once. Sequencing was done on a sample of peripheral blood. The chain carries TRBV6-1 and TRBJ1-2, with 9 positions matching TRBD1. This TCR was sampled from a woman in her forties or fifties with Graves' ophthalmopathy. CDR3 sequence (DNA): TGTGCCAGCAGTGAAGGGGGGGGACAGGGACGCTACACCTTC. Translating it yields CASSEGGGQGRYTF.